Below, 19 T cell receptor beta chains from the same sample are listed, as sequenced in a study of cytomegalovirus exposure and HLA in healthy donors. 60 Vbeta and 13 Jbeta primers were used in PCR. Generated by immunoSEQ multiplex PCR, the TCRdb table keeps only in-frame clones and is missing some. This table has under 45,000 clones, 80% appearing once. Sequencing used PBMCs. These receptors originate from a male donor in good health and CMV-seronegative.

The chain employs TRBV4-1 and TRBJ1-2, with 9 bases that match TRBD1. The CDR3 loop spans 17 amino acids. Germline CDR1 and CDR2: MGHRA and YSYEKL. V lost 3 bases to trimming and J lost 5 bases; unmatched junction nucleotides: 13. CDR3 bases: TGCGCCAGCAGCCAGACCCGGGACAGGGCCCAGAAGTATGGCTACACCTTC. The encoded protein is CASSQTRDRAQKYGYTF.

The chain has TRBV10-3 and TRBJ1-1; D is possibly TRBD1 (5 bases). This CDR3 spans 14 amino acids. The V gene's germline CDR1 is ENHRY and CDR2 SYGVKD. The V and J ends lost 10 bases and 4 bases respectively, with 19 bases between them. The CDR3 region has the DNA TGTGCCACCACCGGGGGGGTGTCGGGCACTGAAGCTTTCTTT. This translates into CATTGGVSGTEAFF.

The chain links TRBV2 to TRBJ1-1; D perhaps matches TRBD1 (5 bases). Germline V lookup: CDR1 SNHLY, CDR2 FYNNEI. V lost 8 bases and J lost 7, with 20 bases in between. This CDR3 is 14 amino acids long. The CDR3 here is CASRRDYYRVEAFF. Written as DNA, the CDR3 is TGTGCCAGCCGGAGGGACTACTACCGGGTTGAAGCTTTCTTT.

The CDR3 DNA reads as TGCAGCGTCAATCCGGGACAGGGGGCGTCAGATACGCAGTATTTT. It specifies CSVNPGQGASDTQYF. The chain employs TRBV29-1 and TRBJ2-3, with TRBD1 matching over 12 bases. V lost 6 bases and J lost 4; bases outside the gene matches: 8. The CDR3 extends over 15 amino acids. Germline V gene sequence: CDR1 SQVTM, CDR2 ANQGSEA.

V and J are TRBV5-1 and TRBJ2-5; 7 positions match TRBD1. With 5 bases clipped from V and 2 bases from J, the junction kept 3 bases outside the gene matches. Germline loops: CDR1 SGHRS, CDR2 YFSETQ. The CDR3 extends over 13 amino acids. This CDR3 reads CASRGTVQETQYF. DNA of the CDR3: TGCGCCAGCAGAGGGACAGTTCAAGAGACCCAGTACTTC. Together with reference TRBV5-1 and TRBJ2-5, the CDR3 gives the full variable domain: KAGVTQTPRYLIKTRGQQVTLSCSPISGHRSVSWYQQTPGQGLQFLFEYFSETQRNKGNFPGRFSGRQFSNSRSEMNVSTLELGDSALYLCASRGTVQETQYFGPGTRLLVL.

This clone came up once. The chain is built from TRBV6-5 and TRBJ1-1; D is ambiguous. Germline values: CDR1 MNHEY, CDR2 SVGAGI. V lost 0 bases and J lost 4, with 6 bases in between. The CDR3 totals 13 residues. CDR3 loop: CASSYSPGTEAFF. In DNA, the CDR3 is TGTGCCAGCAGTTACTCGCCAGGCACTGAAGCTTTCTTT.

The rearrangement links TRBV4-2 to TRBJ1-1; perhaps TRBD1 as D (5 bases). Germline assignment: CDR1 LGHNA and CDR2 YNFKEQ. The V gene lost 4 bases and the J gene lost 0 bases, with 12 bases spanning the gap. CDR3 length equals 15 residues. The CDR3 region is CASSPQGSLNTEAFF. CDR3 bases: TGTGCCAGCAGCCCTCAGGGTAGTTTGAACACTGAAGCTTTCTTT.

This clone was seen a handful of times. The chain is built from TRBV6-5 and TRBJ1-4, with D possibly matching TRBD1 (6 bases). Germline assignment: CDR1 MNHEY and CDR2 SVGAGI. This CDR3 is 14 amino acids long. Trimming took 6 bases from V and 8 from J, leaving 16 bases between them. The CDR3 nucleotides read TGTGCCAGCAGCTCGACAGGTCTGGGGGAAAAACTGTTTTTT. Its protein is CASSSTGLGEKLFF.

The V gene is TRBV4-1, the J gene TRBJ1-4, with 9 nucleotides matching TRBD1. The CDR3 runs to 14 residues. From germline, CDR1 is MGHRA and CDR2 YSYEKL. The junction had 3 bases not matched to a gene; V was cut back by 4 bases and J by 6 bases. The CDR3, as DNA: TGCGCCAGCAGCCCCTGGACAGGGGATGAAAAACTGTTTTTT. Translation: CASSPWTGDEKLFF.

The chain joins TRBV10-3 to TRBJ2-7; TRBD1 matches at 12 bases. After removal of 7 bases from V and 6 bases from J, the junction contained 19 bases not matched to a gene. This CDR3 has 18 residues. Looked up from germline, CDR1 is ENHRY and CDR2 is SYGVKD. CDR3 sequence reads: CAITARRDRGQIRPEQYF. Here the CDR3 DNA reads TGTGCCATCACCGCCCGGAGGGACAGGGGGCAGATTCGCCCCGAGCAGTACTTC.

The chain employs TRBV18 and TRBJ2-3; 8 bases fit TRBD2. J gave up 3 bases and V 5 bases, and 4 bases lay outside the gene matches. This CDR3 contains 14 residues. Germline-derived CDR1 and CDR2 are KGHSH and LQKENI. The chain's CDR3 is CASSAGTSTDTQYF. The CDR3 DNA reads TGTGCCAGCTCAGCAGGGACTAGTACAGATACGCAGTATTTT.

This clone was seen a handful of times. The J gene is TRBJ1-5, the V gene TRBV7-3; 10 nucleotides line up with TRBD1. Germline assignment: CDR1 SGHTA and CDR2 FQGTGA. This CDR3 contains 15 residues. J was trimmed by 3 bases and V by 5 bases; bases with no gene match: 4. This CDR3 is CASSRDRGPNQPQHF. CDR3 DNA sequence: TGTGCCAGCAGCAGGGACAGGGGACCCAATCAGCCCCAGCATTTT.

The chain's CDR3 is CATYRAGYYNEQFF. In nucleotides, the CDR3 is TGTGCCACCTATAGGGCAGGGTACTACAATGAGCAGTTCTTC. The chain links TRBV28 to TRBJ2-1; D is possibly TRBD1 (5 bases). This CDR3 spans 14 amino acids. Between the trimmed V and J ends, which lost 10 bases and 3 bases, there was a span of 16 bases. Germline values: CDR1 MDHEN, CDR2 SYDVKM.

The chain carries TRBV4-2 and TRBJ2-3; D is undetermined. Germline lookup yields CDR1 LGHNA and CDR2 YNFKEQ. The CDR3 consists of 15 residues. Trimming removed 1 base from V and 0 bases from J, with 8 bases in between. The CDR3 loop reads CASSQGARSTDTQYF. The CDR3 DNA reads as TGTGCCAGCAGCCAAGGAGCGCGAAGCACAGATACGCAGTATTTT.

The V and J genes are TRBV7-9 and TRBJ1-5; D unresolved. The length of the CDR3 is 13 residues. From germline, CDR1 is SEHNR and CDR2 FQNEAQ (reference sequence). The V end was cut by 2 bases, the J end by 2 bases, with 4 bases between. CDR3 DNA sequence: TGTGCCAGCAGCTTACAGGGCAATCAGCCCCAGCATTTT. It specifies CASSLQGNQPQHF.

The genes are TRBV7-2 and TRBJ2-3; D unresolved. V dropped 6 bases and J dropped 4 bases, with 11 bases sitting between them. In germline, CDR1 is SGHTA, CDR2 FQGNSA. CDR3 size: 13 residues. CDR3 region: CASSFREADTQYF. The CDR3 nucleotides are TGTGCCAGCAGTTTCCGTGAGGCAGATACGCAGTATTTT.

The gene calls are TRBV15 and TRBJ2-1, with unresolved D. The CDR3 is 13 residues long. CDR1 is LNHNV and CDR2 is YYDKDF in the germline V gene (reference sequence). The ends were cut back, 0 bases at V and 8 bases at J, with 8 bases in the middle. This CDR3 reads CATSRDQADEQFF. DNA for the CDR3: TGTGCCACCAGCAGAGATCAAGCCGATGAGCAGTTCTTC.

The chain employs TRBV5-4 and TRBJ2-4, with TRBD2 matching over 10 bases. The germline V gene encodes CDR1 SGHNT and CDR2 YYREEE (reference sequence). There are 13 residues in the CDR3. After removal of 9 bases from V and 3 bases from J, the junction contained 3 bases not matched to a gene. The CDR3 protein is CATSGGGKNIQYF. The CDR3 DNA reads as TGTGCCACTAGCGGGGGAGGCAAAAACATTCAGTACTTC.

The chain couples TRBV6-1 to TRBJ1-1; weak D call: TRBD1 (5 bases). Germline V lookup: CDR1 MNHNS, CDR2 SASEGT. The V and J ends lost 6 bases and 5 bases respectively, with 16 bases between them. The CDR3 has 14 amino acids. CDR3 sequence reads: CASRWGDGGTEAFF. In DNA form, the CDR3 reads TGTGCCAGCAGGTGGGGGGACGGCGGGACTGAAGCTTTCTTT.